Listed here are 3 T cell receptor beta chains from one sample, sequenced in a study of post-analysis software for immune sequencing data. These receptors lack a known antigen. General study points: Patients had higher frequencies than controls of roughly five TRBV segments, including TRBV5-6, TRBV5-1 and TRBV20-1.

Libraries were made from TCR beta cDNA, and they carried unique molecular identifiers. Using its own MiXCR run on the PCR reads, TCRdb lists one record per CDR3 protein. Of hundreds of thousands of distinct CDR3 sequences in the sample, less than 40% were seen once. The material sequenced was blood. Every receptor here comes from a girl aged 10 to 17 with multiple sclerosis.

The chain carries TRBV15 and TRBJ2-1, with D perhaps TRBD2 (5 bases). V was cut by 7 bases and J by 4 bases, with 11 bases left in between. The CDR3 is 13 amino acids. CDR1 LNHNV and CDR2 YYDKDF come from the germline V gene (reference sequence). CDR3 sequence (DNA): TGTGCCACCACAATAGCGAGATACAATGAGCAGTTCTTC. Protein sequence: CATTIARYNEQFF.

CDR3 in amino acids: CASRRAGSSYEQYF. The CDR3 region has the DNA TGTGCCAGCCGCAGGGCGGGGAGCTCCTACGAGCAGTACTTC. The chain uses TRBV2 and TRBJ2-7; D perhaps matches TRBD2 (6 bases). Germline CDR1 reads SNHLY; CDR2 reads FYNNEI. V gave up 8 bases and J gave up 0 bases, with 14 bases separating them. The CDR3 has 14 residues.

This clonotype was recorded once. At one boundary the junction diverges from the germline segment, which might be a read error. The genes are TRBV7-8 and TRBJ2-1; D possibly uses TRBD1 or TRBD2 (5 bases each). The CDR3 loop spans 14 amino acids. Looked up from germline, CDR1 is SGHVS and CDR2 is FQNEAQ. The chain's CDR3 is CTSSLGEAYNEQFF. In nucleotides, the CDR3 is TGTACCAGCAGCTTGGGGGAAGCCTACAATGAGCAGTTCTTC.